Listed below are T cell receptor beta chains from one sample, sequenced in a study of cytomegalovirus exposure and HLA in healthy donors. Only in-frame clones appear in the TCRdb table, and some are missing; sequencing was by immunoSEQ multiplex PCR. The repertoire consists of under 130,000 clones, with 60% to 75% occurring once and the leading ten covering approximately 10%. The sequenced sample was PBMCs. These receptors were collected from a man between 35 and 55 years old in good health and CMV-seropositive. Both conserved end residues are part of each CDR3. The order of the fields is V gene, clone size, D gene, J gene, CDR3 protein, CDR3 DNA. D genes are given only for firm matches. Clone size is stated in some rows and not others, as once, few, many or a class when expanded.

>TRBV4-3|few|.|TRBJ2-1
CASSQDGLEGVEQFF
TGCGCCAGCAGCCAAGATGGCCTAGAGGGCGTTGAGCAGTTCTTC
>TRBV7-3|.|.|TRBJ2-1
CASSLALSSYNEQFF
TGTGCCAGCAGCTTAGCCCTGAGCTCCTACAATGAGCAGTTCTTC
>TRBV4-2|.|TRBD2|TRBJ2-7
CASSRGTSGSIYEQYF
TGTGCCAGCAGCCGTGGGACGAGCGGGAGTATCTACGAGCAGTACTTC
>TRBV6-5|.|.|TRBJ1-3
CASSYGVEGNTIYF
TGTGCCAGCAGTTACGGAGTAGAAGGAAACACCATATATTTT
>TRBV29-1|.|TRBD2|TRBJ2-3
CSVQGLADTSTDTQYF
TGCAGCGTTCAGGGACTAGCGGATACTAGCACAGATACGCAGTATTTT
>TRBV7-9|.|.|TRBJ2-5
CASSLSRGITIRETQYF
TGTGCCAGCAGCTTATCTAGGGGGATAACAATTCGGGAGACCCAGTACTTC
>TRBV6-5|.|TRBD2|TRBJ2-1
CASSYSSSGRANEQFF
TGTGCCAGCAGTTACTCCTCTAGCGGGAGGGCCAATGAGCAGTTCTTC
>TRBV19|.|.|TRBJ1-5
CASSISLYSNQPQHF
TGTGCCAGTAGTATATCTCTGTATAGCAATCAGCCCCAGCATTTT
>TRBV28|.|.|TRBJ2-7
CASSPSPYEQYF
TGTGCCAGCAGCCCCTCCCCCTACGAGCAGTACTTC
>TRBV5-1|few|.|TRBJ1-1
CASSLVGTSNTEAFF
TGCGCCAGCAGCTTGGTTGGGACATCCAACACTGAAGCTTTCTTT
>TRBV5-1|.|TRBD1|TRBJ2-3
CASSTTGRGYTDTQYF
TGCGCCAGCAGCACGACAGGGCGAGGTTATACAGATACGCAGTATTTT
>TRBV9|few|TRBD2|TRBJ2-1
CASSPRGTSELNEQFF
TGTGCCAGCAGCCCCCGTGGGACTAGCGAACTCAATGAGCAGTTCTTC
>TRBV19|.|TRBD2|TRBJ2-4
CASSVGRASDIQYF
TGTGCCAGTAGTGTCGGGAGGGCCTCGGACATTCAGTACTTC
>TRBV5-1|.|.|TRBJ2-5
CASSLGTFQETQYF
TGCGCCAGCAGCTTAGGGACTTTCCAAGAGACCCAGTACTTC
>TRBV29-1|.|.|TRBJ1-4
CSGRRGTNEKLFF
TGCAGCGGACGGAGGGGTACTAATGAAAAACTGTTTTTT
>TRBV27|.|TRBD2|TRBJ2-3
CASSLLAGVTDTQYF
TGTGCCAGCAGTTTGCTAGCGGGAGTGACAGATACGCAGTATTTT